This T cell receptor (beta chain) was identified during a study of control samples from healthy donors and cancer patients. V was pared by 6 bases and J by 4 bases, with 11 bases of the junction left unmatched. This CDR3 has 17 amino acids. Per the germline V gene, CDR1 is MDHEN and CDR2 is SYDVKM. Sequenced by immunoSEQ multiplex PCR; TCRdb stores in-frame clones only, minus some. This sample has roughly 140,000 clones, with about 93% found just once. This clone was found once. The TCR originated in a man aged 45 to 65 in good health. This chain joins TRBV28 and TRBJ2-5; 13 bases agree with TRBD2. The sequenced sample consisted of blood. CDR3 residues: CASSRPGLAGEGETQYF. The CDR3 nucleotides are TGTGCCAGCAGCCGCCCCGGACTAGCGGGAGAGGGAGAGACCCAGTACTTC. The full variable domain, rest sourced from reference TRBV28 and TRBJ2-5, is DVKVTQSSRYLVKRTGEKVFLECVQDMDHENMFWYRQDPGLGLRLIYFSYDVKMKEKGDIPEGYSVSREKKERFSLILESASTNQTSMYLCASSRPGLAGEGETQYFGPGTRLLVL.